This T cell receptor (beta chain) was documented in a study of blood T cells in healthy people across ages. Study observations and caveats: Per million T cells, TCR beta diversity dropped roughly linearly as age increased. When set beside aged donors, long-lived donors presented more naive CD4+ cells and higher diversity.

Primed by a sample-barcoded 5' primer and a J-beta primer mix, a second PCR proceeded for about 6 to 11 cycles. TCRdb independently ran MiXCR on the 5' RACE reads; one entry per CDR3 protein. Here the sample spans 650,000 to 950,000 distinct CDR3 sequences, roughly 44% being singletons. CDR1 is MNHNS, CDR2 SASEGT, per germline. CDR3 size: 14 residues. J was trimmed by 4 bases and V by 11 bases; bases with no gene match: 11. As to this clonotype: Its antigen is undetermined.

The sample comprised blood. The genes are TRBV6-1 and TRBJ2-7, with 10 bases identical to TRBD2. The sequence derives from a man in his 60s in good health. DNA of the CDR3: TGTGCCCTCAGCGGGGGGGAGGGCAGGTACGAGCAGTACTTC. Encoded protein: CALSGGEGRYEQYF.